This TCR beta chain was profiled in a study of shared clonotypes between healthy human individuals. General study findings and limits: Among donors, sharing of clonotypes was expected to be affected by sequencing depth.

On this clone: Its antigen remains unidentified.

CDR3 length: 16 residues. The germline CDR1 and CDR2 sequences are SGHRS and YFSETQ. The J segment lost 0 bases and the V segment lost 0 bases, leaving 3 bases of the junction unmatched. Sequenced by immunoSEQ multiplex PCR; TCRdb stores in-frame clones only, minus some. Among some 200,000 clones listed, approximately 65% were seen once. Sequenced: memory CD4+ T cells sorted from blood. Subset indicated: CD45RA-negative fraction. The TCR sequence derives from a man younger than 40 in good health. This chain links TRBV5-1 with TRBJ2-1; TRBD1 matches 7 bases. The CDR3 DNA reads as TGCGCCAGCAGCTTGGCCTACAGGGGCTCCTACAATGAGCAGTTCTTC. It codes for CASSLAYRGSYNEQFF.